This T cell receptor beta chain was found in a study of OX40 agonist ivuxolimab in advanced cancers. Study background: Earlier treatment with anti-PD-1, anti-PD-L1 or anti-CTLA-4 was permitted, and roughly 40% had received some.

The data were produced by immunoSEQ multiplex PCR, yet TCRdb's version contains in-frame clones alone and is incomplete. The sample holds around 72,000 clones, about 84% seen once. CDR1 and CDR2 from the germline V gene are LNHDA and SQIVND (reference sequence). This CDR3 is built from 16 residues. Unmatched junction bases numbered 11, after V lost 6 bases and J lost 4 bases. Sequenced here: CD4+ or CD8+ T cells sorted from blood, sampled in a trial of the OX40 agonist ivuxolimab. The genes are TRBV19 and TRBJ1-1; TRBD1 matches at 10 bases. The sequence came from an adult with an advanced solid tumor such as melanoma, head and neck, liver or kidney cancer. The CDR3 DNA sequence: TGTGCCAGTAGGGGGATCCGACAGGGGGCGGGCACTGAAGCTTTCTTT. This codes for CASRGIRQGAGTEAFF.